This TCR beta chain was observed in a study of T cell responses to AZD1222 COVID-19 vaccine. Points on this clone: Its antigen is unknown.

The data were produced by immunoSEQ multiplex PCR, yet TCRdb's version contains in-frame clones alone and is incomplete. This sample has roughly 200,000 clones, with 85% to 95% found just once. General observations from the study: Spike-specific TCR breadth and depth grew following two AZD1222 doses. Donors, mostly white British, included more females; clonal diversity was possibly underestimated.

The sample in question was peripheral blood, obtained on day 0 of AZD1222 vaccination. This clonotype was sampled from an adult in good health.

The CDR3 DNA reads TGTGCCAGCAGCCCGACGGATAAGAATGAAAAACTGTTTTTT. This translates into CASSPTDKNEKLFF. This chain joins TRBV7-9 and TRBJ1-4; D not resolved. V was clipped by 5 bases and J by 5 bases, with 12 bases between them. The V gene's germline CDR1 is SEHNR and CDR2 FQNEAQ (reference sequence). This CDR3 spans 14 amino acids.